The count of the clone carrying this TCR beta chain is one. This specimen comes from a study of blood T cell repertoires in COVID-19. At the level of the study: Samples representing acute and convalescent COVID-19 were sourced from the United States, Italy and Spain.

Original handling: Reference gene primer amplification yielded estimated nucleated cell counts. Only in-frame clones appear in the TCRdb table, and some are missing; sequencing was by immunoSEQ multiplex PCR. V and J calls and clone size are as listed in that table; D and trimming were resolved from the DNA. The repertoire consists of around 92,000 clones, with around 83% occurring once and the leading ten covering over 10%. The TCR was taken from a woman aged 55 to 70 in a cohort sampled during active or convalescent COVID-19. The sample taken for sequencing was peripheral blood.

The DNA of the CDR3 is TGTGCCAGCAGCCTCCTAGCGCCCACTGAGGATGAGCAGTTCTTC. This translates into CASSLLAPTEDEQFF. The chain carries TRBV28 and TRBJ2-1, with a possible D match to TRBD2 (6 bases). The V and J ends lost 6 bases and 8 bases respectively, with 20 bases between them. Germline values: CDR1 MDHEN, CDR2 SYDVKM. The CDR3 has 15 amino acids.